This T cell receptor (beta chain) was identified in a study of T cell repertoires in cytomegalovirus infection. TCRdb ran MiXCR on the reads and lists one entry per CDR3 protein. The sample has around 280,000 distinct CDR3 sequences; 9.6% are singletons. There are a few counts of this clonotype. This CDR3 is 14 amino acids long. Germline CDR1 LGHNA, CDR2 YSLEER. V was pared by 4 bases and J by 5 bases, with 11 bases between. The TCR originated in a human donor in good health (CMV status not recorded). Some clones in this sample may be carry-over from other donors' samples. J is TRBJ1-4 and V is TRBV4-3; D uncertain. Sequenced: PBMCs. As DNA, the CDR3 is TGCGCCAGCAGCCCTCCGGGCGGGAATGAAAAACTGTTTTTT. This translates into CASSPPGGNEKLFF.